This T cell receptor (beta chain) appears in the sequencing data of a study of technical replicates of blood from a handful of donors. Trimming removed 0 bases at V and 3 bases at J, with 10 bases between. The CDR3 covers 15 residues. The germline V gene has CDR1 SGHTA and CDR2 FQGTGA. The assay was immunoSEQ multiplex PCR, and TCRdb's table has in-frame clones only and misses some. Of about 66,000 clones in the sample, about 97% were seen once. The sample was T cells isolated from PBMCs. This TCR came from a human donor in good health. This sequence joins TRBV7-3 and TRBJ2-3; D gene unclear. The DNA for the CDR3 is TGTGCCAGCAGCTTAACCGGTCTAGTTACAGATACGCAGTATTTT. Protein product: CASSLTGLVTDTQYF. The full variable domain, with the rest looked up from reference TRBV7-3 and TRBJ2-3, is GAGVSQTPSNKVTEKGKYVELRCDPISGHTALYWYRQSLGQGPEFLIYFQGTGAADDSGLPNDRFFAVRPEGSVSTLKIQRTERGDSAVYLCASSLTGLVTDTQYFGPGTRLTVL.